This TCR beta chain originates from a study of blood T cell repertoires in COVID-19. Study-wide background: Samples taken during acute and convalescent COVID-19 were collected in the United States, Italy and Spain. The cDNA or gDNA used as material had been derived from T cells, B-cell-depleted T cells, or PBMCs.

The study drew participants aged about 18 to 89 years from approximately 23 US areas. Two negative PCRs, clearance, or symptom resolution had been documented for recovered Cohort 3 donors. Clones were sequenced by immunoSEQ multiplex PCR, and TCRdb holds only the in-frame ones, with some missing. The sample has fewer than 250,000 clones; roughly 80% are singletons. Germline V gene data show CDR1 as DFQATT and CDR2 as SNEGSKA (reference sequence). V shed 3 bases, J shed 6 bases, and the junction held 9 bases outside the gene matches. The CDR3 is 15 amino acids. The clonotype comes from a woman in her thirties who had recovered from COVID-19. The source material was PBMCs or T cells enriched from blood (not recorded which). The genes are TRBV20-1 and TRBJ2-3; 10 bases fit TRBD2. The CDR3 sequence: CSASTSGKYLDTQYF. The CDR3, as DNA: TGCAGTGCTAGTACTAGCGGGAAATACCTGGATACGCAGTATTTT.